The clone carrying this T cell receptor beta chain appeared many times. The antigen is not known. These data come from a study of human T cells and chemical hapten exposure. Looking at the study overall: Each patient's scalp received weekly diphenylcyclopropenone throughout the approximately 24-week study. Broader study findings: Donor immune responses may differ from healthy people's, since all donors had alopecia.

The CDR3 is 15 amino acids. CDR1 SEHNR and CDR2 FQNEAQ come from the germline V gene (reference sequence). V was clipped by 5 bases and J by 4 bases, with 18 bases between them. Described time point: pre-sensitization, week 0. Documented treatment: therapeutic diphenylcyclopropenone sensitization with weekly scalp DPC. Each donor was an alopecia patient between 18 and 70 years of age who qualified for DPC. TCRdb reprocessed the RACE reads via MiXCR and lists one record per CDR3 protein. The sample carries some 59,000 distinct CDR3 sequences, approximately 10% recorded once. This TCR was recovered from a woman aged 35 to 49 with alopecia areata. Some clones in this sample may be carry-over from other donors' samples. Specimen: whole blood, collected in connection with sensitization to the hapten diphenylcyclopropenone (DPC). This sequence joins TRBV7-9 and TRBJ2-7; D is possibly TRBD2 (5 bases). CDR3 sequence: CASSTRGVKRYEQYF. The CDR3 bases are TGTGCCAGCAGCACCCGAGGTGTCAAGCGGTACGAGCAGTACTTC.